Described below is a single T cell receptor (beta chain) sequence and its context. The data stem from a study of blood T cell repertoires in COVID-19. Measured with immunoSEQ multiplex PCR; TCRdb has only the in-frame clones, and not every one. This table has a few hundred thousand clones, about 84% appearing once. Sequencing was done on a sample of peripheral blood. The sequence was obtained from a woman aged 50 to 65 with acute or convalescent COVID-19.

The CDR3 DNA reads TGTGCCAGCAGCAATCGCAGGGGGGGACAGGGGAGGAAACTGTTTTTT. Residues: CASSNRRGGQGRKLFF. The chain joins TRBV21-1 to TRBJ1-4; the DNA was not used to check the table's D call, TRBD1. TRBV21-1 is an annotated pseudogene. This CDR3 comprises 16 residues.